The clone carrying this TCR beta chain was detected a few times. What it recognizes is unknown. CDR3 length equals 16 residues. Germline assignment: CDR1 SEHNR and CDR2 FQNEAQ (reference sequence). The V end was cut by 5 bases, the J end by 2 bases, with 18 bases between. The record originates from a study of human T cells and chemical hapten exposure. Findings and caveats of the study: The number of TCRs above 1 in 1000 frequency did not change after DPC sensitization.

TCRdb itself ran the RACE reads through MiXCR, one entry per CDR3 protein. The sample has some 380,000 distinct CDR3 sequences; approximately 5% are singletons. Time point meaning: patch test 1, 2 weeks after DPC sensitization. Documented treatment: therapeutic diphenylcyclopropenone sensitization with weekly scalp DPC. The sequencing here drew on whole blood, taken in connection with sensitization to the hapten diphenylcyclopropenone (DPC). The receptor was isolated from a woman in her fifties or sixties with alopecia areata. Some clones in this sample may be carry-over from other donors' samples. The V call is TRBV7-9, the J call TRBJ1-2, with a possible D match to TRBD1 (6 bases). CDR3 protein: CASSPSQGHLNYGYTF. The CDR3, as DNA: TGTGCCAGCAGCCCGTCCCAGGGACATTTGAACTATGGCTACACCTTC.